This record covers a single T cell receptor (beta chain). The CDR3 loop spans 13 amino acids. Per germline, CDR1 LNHDA and CDR2 SQIVND (reference sequence). V was pared by 3 bases and J by 7 bases, with 2 bases of the junction left unmatched. The sample is drawn from a study of blood T cell repertoires in COVID-19. About the study: The origin of the acute and convalescent COVID-19 samples was the United States, Italy and Spain. Sample material is recorded as cDNA or gDNA derived from T cells, B-cell-depleted T cells, or PBMCs.

Authors' processing steps: It was from reference gene primer amplification that nucleated cell counts were estimated. Clones were sequenced by immunoSEQ multiplex PCR, and TCRdb holds only the in-frame ones, with some missing. V, J and clone size derive from that table, while D and trimming were established from the DNA sequence. The data hold about 210,000 clones, with around 84% observed a single time. The sample consisted of peripheral blood. The source is a man aged 45-60 years with active or convalescent COVID-19. The rearrangement uses TRBV19 and TRBJ2-2; 7 positions match TRBD2. The CDR3 DNA reads as TGTGCCAGTAGTATCATAGCGGGCGGGGAGCTGTTTTTT. Its protein is CASSIIAGGELFF.